This T cell receptor (beta chain) comes out of a study of T cells in Graves' hyperthyroidism and ophthalmopathy. 10 ml of fresh peripheral blood supplied the PBMCs. Researchers took RNA transcripts and amplified the TCR beta CDR3 regions from them. RT-PCR in the first round (using the HTBI primer set) targeted the TCR CDR3. MiXCR, applied by TCRdb to the multiplex PCR reads, yields one record per CDR3 protein. The repertoire holds approximately 690,000 distinct CDR3 sequences, with under 25% as singletons. Overall study results and limits: Also found in blood were most expanded thyroid clonotypes above 0.001. The model's output predicted ophthalmopathy at a median of roughly 6.9 months prior to onset.

This clonotype was counted a few times. Its cognate antigen is unknown. The ends were cut back, 6 bases at V and 0 bases at J, with 18 bases in the middle. Per the germline V gene, CDR1 is MNHNS and CDR2 is SASEGT. CDR3 length: 16 amino acids. Sequencing input: blood. The V and J genes are TRBV6-1 and TRBJ2-7; D might be TRBD1 or TRBD2, each matching 5 bases. The receptor was derived from a young man with Graves' ophthalmopathy. CDR3 bases: TGTGCCAGCAGGGCCCCCGGGACCGGGGTCTCCTACGAGCAGTACTTC. The encoded protein is CASRAPGTGVSYEQYF.